This TCR beta chain derives from a study of blood T cell repertoires in COVID-19. V was cut by 4 bases and J by 5 bases, with 14 bases left in between. The germline gives CDR1 LNHDA, CDR2 SQIVND (reference sequence). The CDR3 has 14 amino acids. Generated by immunoSEQ multiplex PCR, the TCRdb table keeps only in-frame clones and is missing some. The sample has approximately 330,000 clones; approximately 90% are singletons. The specimen was peripheral blood. The TCR comes from a woman between 45 and 65 years old with active or convalescent COVID-19. The V gene is TRBV19, the J gene TRBJ1-1, with a weak D call TRBD1 (6 bases). In DNA, the CDR3 is TGTGCCAGTAGTACCGCGAGGGGGGGGACTGAAGCTTTCTTT. It yields the protein CASSTARGGTEAFF. Full variable domain (rest looked up from reference TRBV19 and TRBJ1-1): DGGITQSPKYLFRKEGQNVTLSCEQNLNHDAMYWYRQDPGQGLRLIYYSQIVNDFQKGDIAEGYSVSREKKESFPLTVTSAQKNPTAFYLCASSTARGGTEAFFGQGTRLTVV.